These T cell receptor beta chains were read from a single sample in a study of radiotherapy plus CTLA-4 blockade in lung cancer. TCRdb keeps only in-frame clones here, not all; method: immunoSEQ multiplex PCR. This repertoire shows 84,000 or so clones, over 80% found once; its top ten account for roughly 15%. Here the sequenced sample was peripheral blood, taken from a patient treated with radiotherapy plus ipilimumab. These TCRs come from a human donor with non-small cell lung cancer that progressed on radiotherapy plus ipilimumab. The CDR3 runs from the conserved cysteine through the conserved F or W. The order of the fields is D gene, CDR3 length, clone size, V gene, J gene, CDR3 protein, CDR3 DNA. The D gene is left open where the match is weak. The size of a clone is reported for some rows only, either as once, few or many, or as a class for expanded clones.

>TRBD2|15|few|TRBV11-2|TRBJ2-1
CASSFSGGIRNEQFF
TGTGCCAGCAGCTTTTCGGGAGGTATTAGGAATGAGCAGTTCTTC
>.|15|few|TRBV9|TRBJ2-2
CASSPPAGITGELFF
TGTGCCAGCAGCCCCCCGGCGGGGATCACCGGGGAGCTGTTTTTT
>.|15|.|TRBV6-6|TRBJ1-6
CASSYSTGNNSPLHF
TGTGCCAGCAGTTACTCGACCGGAAATAATTCACCCCTCCACTTT
>.|13|.|TRBV6-1|TRBJ1-3
CASTHKGGNTIYF
TGTGCCAGCACCCACAAGGGGGGAAACACCATATATTTT
>TRBD1|13|.|TRBV7-2|TRBJ1-2
CASSDRTGTGYTF
TGTGCCAGCAGCGATCGGACAGGGACTGGCTACACCTTC
>.|14|.|TRBV13|TRBJ1-3
CASSLPLAGNTIYF
TGTGCCAGCAGCCTACCTCTGGCAGGAAACACCATATATTTT
>.|15|.|TRBV6-1|TRBJ1-2
CASSEAALGGYGYTF
TGTGCCAGCAGTGAAGCGGCCCTAGGGGGCTATGGCTACACCTTC
>TRBD1|12|.|TRBV28|TRBJ2-7
CASGTGPWEQYF
TGTGCCAGTGGGACAGGTCCTTGGGAGCAGTACTTC
>TRBD1|17|.|TRBV19|TRBJ1-5
CASSPIAGGSSNQPQHF
TGTGCCAGTAGTCCAATCGCAGGGGGCTCGAGCAATCAGCCCCAGCATTTT
>.|14|few|TRBV6-5|TRBJ2-7
CASSQSGELYEQYF
TGTGCCAGCAGCCAATCAGGGGAGCTCTACGAGCAGTACTTC
>TRBD1|14|.|TRBV19|TRBJ2-7
CASSIRGQTNEQYF
TGTGCCAGTAGTATAAGGGGACAGACAAACGAGCAGTACTTC
>TRBD1|12|.|TRBV19|TRBJ1-2
CASSTGGRGYTF
TGTGCCAGTAGTACAGGGGGACGTGGCTACACCTTC
>.|15|.|TRBV5-1|TRBJ2-7
CASSLGGASRDEQYF
TGCGCCAGCAGCTTGGGCGGGGCCTCCCGGGACGAGCAGTACTTC
>.|13|.|TRBV18|TRBJ1-2
CASSPGTDYGYTF
TGTGCCAGCTCACCTGGGACTGACTATGGCTACACCTTC
>.|15|.|TRBV7-2|TRBJ1-1
CASSLAGTAGTEAFF
TGTGCCAGCAGCTTAGCTGGGACCGCGGGGACTGAAGCTTTCTTT
>.|15|.|TRBV29-1|TRBJ2-7
CSVETRGGGGWEQYF
TGCAGCGTTGAAACCCGGGGCGGCGGGGGCTGGGAGCAGTACTTC
>.|13|few|TRBV6-1|TRBJ2-5
CASSVRLEETQYF
TGTGCCAGCAGTGTTCGGCTCGAAGAGACCCAGTACTTC
>.|13|once|TRBV19|TRBJ2-7
CASSIGQSYEQYF
TGTGCCAGTAGTATAGGACAGTCCTACGAGCAGTACTTC
>.|14|few|TRBV7-2|TRBJ1-2
CASSPQQTGRGYTF
TGTGCCAGCAGCCCCCAGCAGACAGGACGTGGCTACACCTTC
>.|14|.|TRBV2|TRBJ1-1
CASSAGLVNTEAFF
TGTGCCAGCAGCGCAGGGTTGGTGAACACTGAAGCTTTCTTT
>.|11|.|TRBV6-5|TRBJ2-7
CASSSVYEQYF
TGTGCCAGCAGTTCAGTCTACGAGCAGTACTTC
>TRBD1|16|.|TRBV12-5|TRBJ2-3
CASGPGQGAVVDTQYF
TGTGCTAGTGGTCCCGGACAGGGGGCCGTAGTTGATACGCAGTATTTT
>TRBD1|15|.|TRBV18|TRBJ1-2
CASSQSGGSRDGYTF
TGTGCCAGCTCCCAGTCAGGGGGCTCTCGTGACGGCTACACCTTC
>.|14|.|TRBV18|TRBJ2-5
CASSPPAGSETQYF
TGTGCCAGCTCACCACCCGCGGGGTCAGAGACCCAGTACTTC
>.|14|.|TRBV11-3|TRBJ1-1
CASSPGDWGTEAFF
TGTGCCAGCAGCCCCGGGGATTGGGGGACTGAAGCTTTCTTT
>TRBD1|16|.|TRBV7-9|TRBJ2-7
CASSLGQGTFRVEQYF
TGTGCCAGCAGCTTGGGACAGGGTACCTTCCGTGTGGAGCAGTACTTC
>.|16|.|TRBV9|TRBJ2-4
CASGVGTQEGENIQYF
TGTGCCAGCGGCGTAGGAACGCAGGAGGGTGAAAACATTCAGTACTTC
>.|16|.|TRBV21-1|TRBJ1-5
CASSTCKAIRNQPQHF
TGTGCCAGCAGCACTTGTAAGGCAATCCGCAATCAGCCCCAGCATTTT
>TRBD1|12|once|TRBV23-1|TRBJ2-7
CASRDRVCKQYF
TGCGCCAGCCGCGACAGGGTTTGCAAGCAGTACTTC
>.|18|.|TRBV30|TRBJ1-5
CAWSTYRPNREHNQPQHF
TGTGCCTGGAGTACCTACCGGCCAAACAGGGAGCACAATCAGCCCCAGCATTTT
>TRBD2|15|.|TRBV9|TRBJ2-7
CASSVDGAGGREQYF
TGTGCCAGCAGCGTAGATGGAGCGGGAGGGAGGGAGCAGTACTTC
>.|15|.|TRBV19|TRBJ2-4
CASSIAPLAKNIQYF
TGTGCCAGTAGTATAGCGCCGCTAGCCAAAAACATTCAGTACTTC
>.|12|.|TRBV4-3|TRBJ1-6
CASSQDRSPLHF
TGCGCCAGCAGCCAGGACCGTTCACCCCTCCACTTT
>.|15|.|TRBV18|TRBJ1-5
CASSLGTPSNQPQHF
TGTGCCAGCTCCCTAGGGACACCAAGCAATCAGCCCCAGCATTTT
>.|14|once|TRBV29-1|TRBJ1-3
CSVERGASGNTIYF
TGCAGCGTTGAACGGGGGGCATCAGGAAACACCATATATTTT
>.|14|.|TRBV30|TRBJ1-5
CAWSGTAVDQPQHF
TGTGCCTGGAGTGGGACAGCTGTCGATCAGCCCCAGCATTTT
>TRBD1|15|.|TRBV27|TRBJ2-7
CASRPWDRLSYEQYF
TGTGCCAGCAGACCCTGGGACAGACTCTCCTACGAGCAGTACTTC
>TRBD2|15|.|TRBV10-1|TRBJ2-3
CASTQTSGRPDTQYF
TGCGCCAGCACCCAGACTAGCGGGAGACCAGATACGCAGTATTTT
>TRBD2|14|once|TRBV30|TRBJ2-1
CACRLAGAYNEQFF
TGTGCCTGCCGACTAGCGGGAGCGTACAATGAGCAGTTCTTC
>.|15|.|TRBV5-6|TRBJ2-7
CASSFTGLGLYEQYF
TGTGCCAGCAGCTTTACCGGCCTGGGCCTCTACGAGCAGTACTTC
>TRBD2|15|.|TRBV2|TRBJ2-7
CASSAVGGSSYEQYF
TGTGCCAGCAGTGCCGTGGGCGGGAGCTCCTACGAGCAGTACTTC
>TRBD2|15|.|TRBV9|TRBJ2-1
CASSVEGTSVNEQFF
TGTGCCAGCAGCGTAGAGGGGACTAGCGTCAATGAGCAGTTCTTC
>.|15|.|TRBV5-8|TRBJ2-7
CASSLYRGGFYEQYF
TGTGCCAGCAGCTTGTACCGGGGCGGTTTCTACGAGCAGTACTTC
>.|16|.|TRBV21-1|TRBJ2-6
CASSKAPDSGANVLTF
TGTGCCAGCAGCAAAGCGCCGGACTCTGGGGCCAACGTCCTGACTTTC
>.|14|.|TRBV9|TRBJ2-2
CASSVAVNTGELFF
TGTGCCAGCAGCGTAGCCGTTAACACCGGGGAGCTGTTTTTT
>.|13|.|TRBV30|TRBJ1-5
CAWSVRSNQPQHF
TGTGCCTGGAGTGTTAGAAGCAATCAGCCCCAGCATTTT
>.|16|.|TRBV4-1|TRBJ1-4
CASSQLNMGFAEKLFF
TGCGCCAGCAGCCAACTCAATATGGGGTTCGCTGAAAAACTGTTTTTT
>.|17|.|TRBV14|TRBJ1-4
CASSQVGDPPRGEKLFF
TGTGCCAGCAGCCAAGTAGGGGACCCACCCCGGGGCGAAAAACTGTTTTTT
>TRBD1|15|.|TRBV7-2|TRBJ1-1
CASSLATAGGRGAFF
TGTGCCAGCAGCTTAGCAACCGCAGGGGGCAGGGGAGCTTTCTTT
>.|17|.|TRBV21-1|TRBJ2-1
CASSKDGSGRSYNEQFF
TGTGCCAGCAGCAAAGACGGGAGCGGGAGGTCCTACAATGAGCAGTTCTTC
>TRBD1|15|.|TRBV7-7|TRBJ2-5
CASSFGQGAQETQYF
TGTGCTAGCAGCTTCGGACAGGGGGCTCAAGAGACCCAGTACTTC
>TRBD2|15|.|TRBV10-3|TRBJ2-2
CAIRKTSGETGELFF
TGTGCCATCAGAAAAACTAGCGGAGAAACCGGGGAGCTGTTTTTT
>.|13|.|TRBV18|TRBJ2-3
CASSPQATDTQYF
TGTGCCAGCTCACCACAAGCGACAGATACGCAGTATTTT
>TRBD2|18|few|TRBV5-4|TRBJ2-3
CASSGTTSGGAGTDTQYF
TGTGCCAGCAGCGGAACGACTAGCGGGGGGGCAGGGACAGATACGCAGTATTTT
>.|15|.|TRBV7-2|TRBJ1-5
CASSPRTVSNQPQHF
TGCGCCAGCAGCCCAAGGACAGTTAGCAATCAGCCCCAGCATTTT
>TRBD2|15|.|TRBV25-1|TRBJ2-2
CASSEGLFNTGELFF
TGTGCCAGCAGTGAGGGACTATTTAACACCGGGGAGCTGTTTTTT
>.|15|.|TRBV18|TRBJ1-5
CASSHGTDSNQPQHF
TGTGCCAGCTCACACGGGACGGATAGCAATCAGCCCCAGCATTTT
>TRBD1|14|.|TRBV6-5|TRBJ1-2
CASSGEAGGYGYTF
TGTGCCAGCAGCGGGGAGGCAGGGGGCTATGGCTACACCTTC
>TRBD1|17|once|TRBV11-3|TRBJ1-1
CASSLKTGGTINTEAFF
TGTGCCAGCAGCTTAAAGACAGGGGGAACAATAAACACTGAAGCTTTCTTT
>.|13|.|TRBV28|TRBJ2-7
CASSLGRSYEQYF
TGTGCCAGCAGTTTAGGCAGAAGCTACGAGCAGTACTTC